Following are 14 T cell receptor beta chains from one sample sequenced in a study of molecular identifiers for immune sequencing clone quantification. MiXCR, run by TCRdb on the PCR reads, gives a single entry per CDR3 protein. The table includes approximately 670,000 distinct CDR3 sequences, about 20% detected once. Sequencing was carried out using naive CD8+ T cells from blood, with Jurkat cell RNA spiked in. The subset: FACS-sorted CD8+CD4-CCR7+CD45RA+ naive T cells. The receptor source for this set is a human donor in good health. Some libraries in this study had Jurkat cell RNA spiked in.

This clonotype has ten or more counts. This rearrangement joins TRBV4-2 to TRBJ1-4; D is perhaps TRBD1 (5 bases). The CDR3 has 18 amino acids. Germline V CDR1 and CDR2: LGHNA, YNFKEQ. The V gene lost 0 bases and the J gene lost 11 bases, with 25 bases spanning the gap. The CDR3 is CASSQDPLGGDQDSKLFF. Here the CDR3 DNA reads TGTGCCAGCAGCCAAGATCCTCTGGGGGGGGATCAGGATTCGAAACTGTTTTTT.

This clonotype was observed a handful of times. The chain uses TRBV11-2 and TRBJ2-5; tentatively, D is TRBD1 or TRBD2 (6 bases each). Trimming removed 5 bases at V and 1 base at J, with 14 bases between. CDR1 SGHAT and CDR2 FQNNGV come from the germline V gene. The CDR3 runs to 15 residues. The CDR3 sequence is CASSVPQGGQETQYF. CDR3 coding DNA: TGTGCCAGCAGCGTTCCACAGGGAGGCCAAGAGACCCAGTACTTC.

V usage is TRBV5-1 and J usage is TRBJ1-2; D unclear. This CDR3 spans 14 amino acids. The V end was cut by 4 bases, the J end by 0 bases, with 10 bases between. Germline loops: CDR1 SGHRS, CDR2 YFSETQ. The CDR3 spells CASSAGQANYGYTF. The DNA of the CDR3 is TGCGCCAGCAGCGCGGGCCAGGCTAACTATGGCTACACCTTC. Full variable domain (remainder filled in from reference TRBV5-1 and TRBJ1-2): KAGVTQTPRYLIKTRGQQVTLSCSPISGHRSVSWYQQTPGQGLQFLFEYFSETQRNKGNFPGRFSGRQFSNSRSEMNVSTLELGDSALYLCASSAGQANYGYTFGSGTRLTVV.

This clonotype was seen at least ten times. The chain employs TRBV6-2 or TRBV6-3 and TRBJ2-3, with 11 bases that match TRBD2. The CDR3 is made up of 17 amino acids. Per germline, CDR1 MNHEY and CDR2 SVGEGT. Losses at the gene ends were 0 bases for V and 6 bases for J; bases not matched to a gene: 8. CDR3 bases: TGTGCCAGCAGTTACTCTTGGGGACTAGCGGCTGGTGATACGCAGTATTTT. This codes for CASSYSWGLAAGDTQYF.

There are many counts of this clonotype. This chain joins TRBV27 and TRBJ1-1; the D gene is possibly TRBD1 (5 bases). V gave up 3 bases and J gave up 5 bases, with 13 bases separating them. Germline values: CDR1 MNHEY, CDR2 SMNVEV (reference sequence). CDR3 length: 14 residues. The DNA of the CDR3 is TGTGCCAGCAGTTTTGTCGGGGGAGGTACTGAAGCTTTCTTT. Translating it yields CASSFVGGGTEAFF.

This clonotype was seen at least ten times. V gene TRBV9 combines with J gene TRBJ2-2; 9 bases line up with TRBD2. Per germline, CDR1 SGDLS and CDR2 YYNGEE. The CDR3 loop spans 15 amino acids. V lost 2 bases, J lost 6 bases, and 5 bases stayed unmatched. CDR3 protein: CASSVASGMSGELFF. CDR3 bases: TGTGCCAGCAGCGTTGCTAGCGGGATGTCCGGGGAGCTGTTTTTT.

This clonotype was counted at least ten times. CDR3 in amino acids: CASSQWGLNQPQHF. The CDR3 nucleotides read TGTGCCAGCAGCCAGTGGGGGCTCAATCAGCCCCAGCATTTT. V gene TRBV14 combines with J gene TRBJ1-5, with a weak D call TRBD1 (6 bases). With 3 bases removed from V and 3 bases from J, the gap between germline ends came to 9 bases. The CDR3 is 14 residues long. Germline CDR1 is SGHDN and CDR2 is FVKESK.

This clonotype turned up a few times. The germline gene is not matched at one end of the junction; a read error may be the cause. V is TRBV24-1 and J is TRBJ2-1, with TRBD1 matching over 8 bases. Germline-derived CDR1 and CDR2 are KGHDR and SFDVKD. The CDR3 has 17 residues. The CDR3 here is CAASDSRLTGGYNEQFF. The CDR3 coding sequence is TGTGCCGCCAGTGATTCTCGCCTCACAGGGGGCTACAATGAGCAGTTCTTC.

The table lists this clonotype with many counts. The chain is built from TRBV9 and TRBJ1-4; tentatively, D is TRBD1 (6 bases). Germline values: CDR1 SGDLS, CDR2 YYNGEE. CDR3 size: 14 residues. Trimming removed 4 bases from V and 5 bases from J, with 12 bases in between. The CDR3 nucleotides read TGTGCCAGCAGCTTCCTGGACAGCAATGAAAAACTGTTTTTT. Translated: CASSFLDSNEKLFF.

This sequence joins TRBV12-3 or TRBV12-4 and TRBJ2-2; D is unresolved. Trimming shortened V by 11 bases and J by 6 bases, and 10 bases separated the two germline ends. The CDR3 spans 11 residues. The DNA of the CDR3 is TGTGCCGGCATGGGGTCCGGGGAGCTGTTTTTT. Encoded protein: CAGMGSGELFF.

This clonotype was seen repeatedly, ten times or more. The chain's CDR3 is CASSPMGGNEQFF. CDR3 DNA: TGTGCCAGCAGTCCGATGGGGGGCAATGAGCAGTTCTTC. The chain combines TRBV28 with TRBJ2-1, with D perhaps TRBD2 (6 bases). Trimming shortened V by 5 bases and J by 6 bases, and 11 bases separated the two germline ends. This CDR3 contains 13 residues. CDR1 MDHEN and CDR2 SYDVKM come from the germline V gene.

This clonotype was counted at least ten times. This rearrangement joins TRBV13 to TRBJ2-3; 12 bases are shared with TRBD2. There are 16 residues in the CDR3. V was pared by 5 bases and J by 2 bases, with 5 bases of the junction left unmatched. Germline V CDR1 and CDR2: PRHDT, FYEKMQ (reference sequence). The CDR3 loop is CASSRGLAGYTDTQYF. In DNA form, the CDR3 reads TGTGCCAGCAGCCGAGGACTAGCGGGGTACACAGATACGCAGTATTTT.

As concerns this clonotype: This could be a read error, since a much larger clone is one nucleotide away. The V call is TRBV20-1, the J call TRBJ1-2, with TRBD1 identical over 7 bases. Germline CDR1 is DFQATT and CDR2 is SNEGSKA (reference sequence). V was pared by 6 bases and J by 0 bases, with 16 bases of the junction left unmatched. This CDR3 spans 17 amino acids. The CDR3 coding sequence is TGCAGTGCAAACCACTACAGGGGACTACGATCTAACTATGGCTACACCTTC. Its protein product is CSANHYRGLRSNYGYTF.

This chain links TRBV20-1 with TRBJ1-2, with no clear D. V gave up 5 bases and J gave up 3 bases, with 13 bases separating them. This CDR3 region has 13 residues. Germline CDR1 is DFQATT and CDR2 is SNEGSKA (reference sequence). CDR3 region: CSAEDTQDYGYTF. CDR3 nucleotide sequence: TGCAGTGCTGAGGATACCCAAGACTATGGCTACACCTTC.